These T cell receptor beta chains were read from a single sample in a study of blood T cell repertoires in COVID-19. Sequencing used immunoSEQ multiplex PCR; TCRdb keeps in-frame clones, though not all of them. The data show 360,000 or so clones, 88% seen once. Input material: PBMCs or T cells enriched from blood (not recorded which). The receptors originated from a woman aged 25 to 45 who had been exposed to COVID-19. The CDR3 runs from the conserved cysteine through the conserved F or W. A D gene is named only where the DNA matches it firmly.

J gene: TRBJ2-1
V gene: TRBV20-1
D gene: NA
CDR3 DNA: TGCAGTGCTAGTCTTGGAGTCCAGTACAATGAGCAGTTCTTC
CDR3 protein: CSASLGVQYNEQFF

J gene: TRBJ2-1
V gene: TRBV19
D gene: TRBD2
CDR3 DNA: TGTGCCAGTAGTCCGAGTGGACTAGCGGGAAACAATGAGCAGTTCTTC
CDR3 protein: CASSPSGLAGNNEQFF

J gene: TRBJ2-3
V gene: TRBV19
D gene: TRBD2
CDR3 DNA: TGTGCCAGCGGACTAGCGGGAGGAGATACGCAGTATTTT
CDR3 protein: CASGLAGGDTQYF

J gene: TRBJ1-1
V gene: TRBV12-3/TRBV12-4
D gene: NA
CDR3 DNA: TGTGCCAGCACCAAGTTGAGGGACACTGAAGCTTTCTTT
CDR3 protein: CASTKLRDTEAFF

J gene: TRBJ2-5
V gene: TRBV7-6
D gene: NA
CDR3 DNA: TGTGCTGCGCCGGTACCTGGAGGGGAGACCCAGTACTTC
CDR3 protein: CAAPVPGGETQYF

J gene: TRBJ2-5
V gene: TRBV5-1
D gene: NA
CDR3 DNA: TGCGCCAGCAGCCCCATCACGTCGGGAGAGACCCAGTACTTC
CDR3 protein: CASSPITSGETQYF

J gene: TRBJ2-7
V gene: TRBV19
D gene: NA
CDR3 DNA: TGTGCCAGTAGTATAGGGGGGACACACTACGAGCAGTACTTC
CDR3 protein: CASSIGGTHYEQYF

J gene: TRBJ2-7
V gene: TRBV27
D gene: TRBD2
CDR3 DNA: TGTGCCAGCAGGACCGGGACTAGCGGGAGCGGGGGGTACTACGAGCAGTACTTC
CDR3 protein: CASRTGTSGSGGYYEQYF

J gene: TRBJ2-2
V gene: TRBV28
D gene: NA
CDR3 DNA: TGTGCCAGCATCTCTACGGCAGGCACCGGGGAGCTGTTTTTT
CDR3 protein: CASISTAGTGELFF

J gene: TRBJ2-1
V gene: TRBV25-1
D gene: TRBD2
CDR3 DNA: TGTGCCAGCAGATCCCTAGCGGAATCCTACAATGAGCAGTTCTTC
CDR3 protein: CASRSLAESYNEQFF

J gene: TRBJ1-2
V gene: TRBV30
D gene: NA
CDR3 DNA: TGTGCCTGGAGCCCGAACGGGGGGCCCCTCGTAGATGGCTACACCTTC
CDR3 protein: CAWSPNGGPLVDGYTF

J gene: TRBJ1-2
V gene: TRBV19
D gene: NA
CDR3 DNA: TGTGCCAGTAGTATAGGCGGCGATGGCTACACCTTC
CDR3 protein: CASSIGGDGYTF

J gene: TRBJ1-2
V gene: TRBV19
D gene: TRBD1
CDR3 DNA: TGTGCCAGTAGCTCCCGGGACAGGGGGCGGGCGGTATATGGCTACACCTTC
CDR3 protein: CASSSRDRGRAVYGYTF

J gene: TRBJ2-7
V gene: TRBV11-3
D gene: NA
CDR3 DNA: TGTGCCAGCACCACAGGGACCCTCTACGAGCAGTACTTC
CDR3 protein: CASTTGTLYEQYF